This T cell receptor beta chain is from a study of shared clonotypes between healthy human individuals. Findings and caveats of the study: Only blood underwent sampling, and tissue repertoires likely differ.

This clone was detected a few times. Its antigen is unknown. Germline V lookup: CDR1 SGHTA, CDR2 FQGNSA. The CDR3 length is 16 residues. Deletions cut 5 bases from V and 2 bases from J, with 17 bases between. Replicate sorted-subset PCRs were loaded with about 0.2 ug DNA, about 31,000 T cell genomes. Method: immunoSEQ multiplex PCR; TCRdb's copy keeps in-frame clones and lacks some. Of more than 1 million clones listed, about 84% were seen once; the top ten hold more than 0.5%. The rearrangement links TRBV7-2 to TRBJ2-3; D is perhaps TRBD2 (5 bases). Sample: memory CD4+ T cells from PBMCs. Subset in this sample: CD45RA-negative fraction. The receptor's source is a man between 18 and 35 years old in good health. Some clones in this sample may be carry-over from other donors' samples. The DNA for the CDR3 is TGTGCCAGCAGCATGCCCATTACTAGTTACACAGATACGCAGTATTTT. It is translated as CASSMPITSYTDTQYF.